One and the same sample provided the 32 T cell receptor beta chains below, sequenced in a study of cytomegalovirus exposure and HLA in healthy donors. Sequenced by immunoSEQ multiplex PCR; TCRdb stores in-frame clones only, minus some. The table shows roughly 120,000 clones, with about 82% occurring only once. Sequenced sample: PBMCs. The receptors shown here come from a young man in good health and CMV-seronegative.

The chain links TRBV9 to TRBJ1-6; D gene unclear. This CDR3 has 14 amino acids. V was clipped by 0 bases and J by 5 bases, with 6 bases between them. The germline V gene encodes CDR1 SGDLS and CDR2 YYNGEE. This CDR3 is CASSVVPDNSPLHF. The DNA of the CDR3 is TGTGCCAGCAGCGTAGTTCCTGATAATTCACCCCTCCACTTT.

The V and J genes are TRBV5-6 and TRBJ2-3; D is unclear. This CDR3 comprises 13 residues. Germline values: CDR1 SGHDT, CDR2 YYEEEE. V was shortened by 1 base and J by 4 bases, with 7 bases between the two germline ends. The CDR3 coding sequence is TGTGCCAGCAGCTTGCAGGTCGCAGATACGCAGTATTTT. Encoded protein: CASSLQVADTQYF.

This sequence joins TRBV19 and TRBJ2-7; 10 nucleotides align to TRBD2. CDR3 length equals 15 residues. With V trimmed by 3 bases and J by 3 bases, 5 bases remained unmatched. The V gene's germline CDR1 is LNHDA and CDR2 SQIVND (reference sequence). In DNA, the CDR3 is TGTGCCAGTAGTATCGGACTAGCGGTAATCTACGAGCAGTACTTC. Encoded protein: CASSIGLAVIYEQYF.

The chain employs TRBV6-5 and TRBJ2-3, with 8 bases fitting TRBD1. The CDR3 is 15 amino acids. Germline-derived CDR1 and CDR2 are MNHEY and SVGAGI. The V segment lost 6 bases and the J segment 4 bases; nucleotides outside the gene matches: 9. The DNA for the CDR3 is TGTGCCAGCAGCCGCGGACAGGGTGGATCAGATACGCAGTATTTT. Translated: CASSRGQGGSDTQYF.

DNA for the CDR3: TGTGCCAGCAGCTTAGAGCTCAGACCGGGCACTGAAGCTTTCTTT. Protein sequence: CASSLELRPGTEAFF. The V call is TRBV11-2, the J call TRBJ1-1; unclear D gene. V was pared by 0 bases and J by 4 bases, with 12 bases between. The CDR3 length is 15 residues. Looked up from germline, CDR1 is SGHAT and CDR2 is FQNNGV.

V usage is TRBV7-8 and J usage is TRBJ1-5, with 8 bases lining up with TRBD1. The germline CDR1 and CDR2 sequences are SGHVS and FQNEAQ. CDR3 length equals 14 residues. After removal of 3 bases from V and 5 bases from J, the junction contained 3 bases not matched to a gene. The CDR3 nucleotides read TGTGCCAGCAGCTTCCGGGACAGGTATCAGCCCCAGCATTTT. Translation: CASSFRDRYQPQHF.

V gene TRBV7-9 combines with J gene TRBJ2-2, with 7 bases that match TRBD1. Germline V gene lookup returns CDR1 SEHNR and CDR2 FQNEAQ (reference sequence). The CDR3 is 15 residues long. Trimming removed 6 bases from V and 4 bases from J; junction bases left unmatched: 8. DNA of the CDR3: TGTGCCAGCAGGGGGGACAGTTCCGCCACCGGGGAGCTGTTTTTT. Translating gives CASRGDSSATGELFF.

This rearrangement joins TRBV6-5 to TRBJ2-7; TRBD1 is a possible D gene (6 bases). From germline, CDR1 is MNHEY and CDR2 SVGAGI. The CDR3 is made up of 12 amino acids. V was cut by 6 bases and J by 3 bases, with 9 bases left in between. CDR3 protein: CASRQGNYEQYF. The CDR3 DNA follows: TGTGCCAGCAGACAGGGAAACTACGAGCAGTACTTC.

This clone was recorded once. The chain joins TRBV30 to TRBJ2-7; D possibly corresponds to TRBD2 (5 bases). Per the germline V gene, CDR1 is GTSNPN and CDR2 is SVGIG (reference sequence). The CDR3 covers 12 residues. Trimming took 4 bases from V and 2 from J, leaving 9 bases between them. CDR3 DNA: TGTGCCTGGAAAGGGAGCCCCTACGAGCAGTACTTC. This codes for CAWKGSPYEQYF.

The chain uses TRBV25-1 and TRBJ2-5, with 13 bases aligning to TRBD2. Germline lookup yields CDR1 MGHDK and CDR2 SYGVNS. The CDR3 is made up of 14 amino acids. V lost 7 bases and J lost 2; bases outside the gene matches: 1. The CDR3 here is CASTGLAGQETQYF. The DNA of the CDR3 is TGTGCCAGCACGGGACTAGCGGGACAAGAGACCCAGTACTTC.

The chain uses TRBV2 and TRBJ2-5; 11 bases fit TRBD2. Germline trimming cut 4 bases from V and 3 bases from J; bases unmatched to any gene: 4. In germline, CDR1 is SNHLY, CDR2 FYNNEI. This CDR3 region has 15 residues. Here the CDR3 reads CASSVGTSGEETQYF. CDR3 bases: TGTGCCAGCAGTGTGGGGACTAGCGGAGAAGAGACCCAGTACTTC.

This sequence joins TRBV2 and TRBJ2-2; the match to TRBD1 covers 7 bases. Germline trimming cut 6 bases from V and 1 base from J; bases unmatched to any gene: 5. Per the germline V gene, CDR1 is SNHLY and CDR2 is FYNNEI. This CDR3 contains 15 residues. The CDR3 region is CASREQGLNTGELFF. CDR3 nucleotides: TGTGCCAGCAGGGAACAGGGGTTGAACACCGGGGAGCTGTTTTTT.

The chain joins TRBV5-1 to TRBJ2-1; 8 bases are a match to TRBD2. J gave up 6 bases and V 4 bases, and 9 bases lay outside the gene matches. Germline lookup yields CDR1 SGHRS and CDR2 YFSETQ. The CDR3 is 15 residues long. CDR3 sequence (DNA): TGCGCCAGCAGCCTCCCTAGCGGGTTGGGCAATGAGCAGTTCTTC. Its protein is CASSLPSGLGNEQFF. The full variable domain, completed using reference TRBV5-1 and TRBJ2-1, is KAGVTQTPRYLIKTRGQQVTLSCSPISGHRSVSWYQQTPGQGLQFLFEYFSETQRNKGNFPGRFSGRQFSNSRSEMNVSTLELGDSALYLCASSLPSGLGNEQFFGPGTRLTVL.

The sample holds one count of this clone. This chain uses TRBV11-1 with TRBJ2-7, with no clear D. The CDR3 loop spans 13 amino acids. The germline gives CDR1 SGHAT, CDR2 FQDESV (reference sequence). Trimming shortened V by 5 bases and J by 6 bases, and 14 bases separated the two germline ends. CDR3 bases: TGTGCCAGCAGCCCTACCTTAGTATCCGAGCAGTACTTC. This translates into CASSPTLVSEQYF.

Here the CDR3 DNA reads TGTGCCAGCAGCTCTAGCTCCGGACTAGCGGGCGTCACAGATACGCAGTATTTT. Amino acids: CASSSSSGLAGVTDTQYF. The chain joins TRBV5-4 to TRBJ2-3; 11 bases align to TRBD2. Germline V gene lookup returns CDR1 SGHNT and CDR2 YYREEE (reference sequence). V lost 3 bases, J lost 2 bases, and 11 bases stayed unmatched. The CDR3 sequence is 18 residues long. Looking up the rest from reference TRBV5-4 and TRBJ2-3 gives the full variable domain: ETGVTQSPTHLIKTRGQQVTLRCSSQSGHNTVSWYQQALGQGPQFIFQYYREEENGRGNFPPRFSGLQFPNYSSELNVNALELDDSALYLCASSSSSGLAGVTDTQYFGPGTRLTVL.

This clone was observed a single time. The gene calls are TRBV7-2 and TRBJ1-1; D ambiguous. Germline values: CDR1 SGHTA, CDR2 FQGNSA. The germline V and J ends were trimmed by 2 bases and 1 base, with 8 bases remaining between them. The CDR3 runs to 14 residues. CDR3: CASSLRQRNTEAFF. The CDR3 DNA sequence: TGTGCCAGCAGCTTAAGGCAGCGGAACACTGAAGCTTTCTTT.

This chain joins TRBV6-5 and TRBJ1-5, with 9 bases fitting TRBD1. The CDR3 is 15 amino acids. V shed 8 bases, J shed 3 bases, and the junction held 8 bases outside the gene matches. Germline V lookup: CDR1 MNHEY, CDR2 SVGAGI. CDR3 in amino acids: CASRTDRGFNQPQHF. The CDR3 DNA follows: TGTGCCAGCCGAACGGACAGGGGTTTCAATCAGCCCCAGCATTTT.

The rearrangement links TRBV9 to TRBJ2-1; the match to TRBD2 covers 10 bases. The CDR3 loop spans 15 amino acids. V lost 4 bases, J lost 3 bases, and 4 bases stayed unmatched. Germline lookup yields CDR1 SGDLS and CDR2 YYNGEE. The CDR3 DNA sequence: TGTGCCAGCAGCCCTAGCGGGAGCATCTACAATGAGCAGTTCTTC. It translates to CASSPSGSIYNEQFF.

This clone has a handful of counts. This chain uses TRBV2 with TRBJ2-1; TRBD2 is a possible D gene (5 bases). CDR1 SNHLY and CDR2 FYNNEI come from the germline V gene. The CDR3 is 12 residues long. V shed 8 bases and J shed 2 bases, with 7 bases lying between them. This CDR3 is CASGETYNEQFF. The CDR3 DNA reads TGTGCCAGCGGGGAGACCTACAATGAGCAGTTCTTC.

The chain combines TRBV29-1 with TRBJ2-1; D gene uncertain. The germline V gene encodes CDR1 SQVTM and CDR2 ANQGSEA. V lost 6 bases to trimming and J lost 1 base, with 16 bases between them. The CDR3 spans 15 residues. DNA for the CDR3: TGCAGCGTGGAAATAAGAGGTTTATCCTACAATGAGCAGTTCTTC. Translated, it gives CSVEIRGLSYNEQFF.

The V and J genes are TRBV19 and TRBJ1-2; TRBD1 matches at 9 bases. The CDR3 runs 13 residues. Germline-derived CDR1 and CDR2 are LNHDA and SQIVND (reference sequence). Trimming cost V 5 bases and J 9 bases; bases outside gene matches: 7. The CDR3 nucleotides read TGTGCCAGTAGTTCCGGGACAGGGTCGCGCTACACCTTC. It translates to CASSSGTGSRYTF.

This clone was counted a single time. The CDR3 bases are TGTGCCAGCAGCCAAACAGGACAGGATGAAGCTTTCTTT. This gives the protein CASSQTGQDEAFF. This chain connects TRBV14 to TRBJ1-1, with 7 bases aligning to TRBD1. This CDR3 is 13 amino acids long. The germline V gene has CDR1 SGHDN and CDR2 FVKESK. The trim removed 2 bases at V and 7 bases at J, leaving 4 bases unmatched.

The rearrangement uses TRBV4-1 and TRBJ1-1; 8 bases agree with TRBD1. There are 16 residues in the CDR3. Unmatched junction bases numbered 7, after V lost 3 bases and J lost 1 base. The germline V gene encodes CDR1 MGHRA and CDR2 YSYEKL. The CDR3 nucleotides read TGCGCCAGCAGCCACCCCCCCGGACAGGGGAACACTGAAGCTTTCTTT. Translating it yields CASSHPPGQGNTEAFF.

The chain carries TRBV4-1 and TRBJ2-3; TRBD1 matches at 7 bases. Germline CDR1 and CDR2: MGHRA and YSYEKL. The V and J ends lost 3 bases and 2 bases, in that order; junction bases with no gene match: 11. The CDR3 has 17 amino acids. The chain's CDR3 is CASSQFEGALNTDTQYF. The CDR3 nucleotides read TGCGCCAGCAGCCAGTTTGAGGGGGCCTTGAACACAGATACGCAGTATTTT.

The gene calls are TRBV5-8 and TRBJ2-5; TRBD2 matches 13 bases. Germline values: CDR1 SGHTS, CDR2 YDEGEE. V was clipped by 6 bases and J by 2 bases; unmatched bases: 13. The CDR3 consists of 18 residues. CDR3 residues: CASTTETSGGTVQETQYF. The DNA for the CDR3 is TGTGCCAGCACTACTGAGACTAGCGGGGGGACCGTACAAGAGACCCAGTACTTC.

This chain joins TRBV14 and TRBJ2-5; 11 nucleotides line up with TRBD2. V shed 4 bases and J 4 bases; nucleotides not matched to a gene: 11. This CDR3 has 17 amino acids. Germline loops: CDR1 SGHDN, CDR2 FVKESK. In DNA, the CDR3 is TGTGCCAGCAGCCCCGCCGTAGCGGGAGGGATTAGAGAGACCCAGTACTTC. The encoded protein is CASSPAVAGGIRETQYF.

The genes are TRBV6-5 and TRBJ2-1; TRBD2 matches at 8 bases. The V gene end was trimmed by 5 bases and the J gene end by 4 bases; junction bases not matched to a gene: 7. The CDR3 contains 15 residues. Germline V CDR1 and CDR2: MNHEY, SVGAGI. CDR3 amino acids: CASSPGTSRYNEQFF. Here the CDR3 DNA reads TGTGCCAGCAGTCCCGGGACTAGTCGGTACAATGAGCAGTTCTTC.

This clone appeared once. V is TRBV6-5 and J is TRBJ1-2; possible D gene TRBD1, 5 bases. The V end was cut by 5 bases, the J end by 8 bases, with 18 bases between. Germline lookup yields CDR1 MNHEY and CDR2 SVGAGI. CDR3 length: 14 residues. The CDR3 sequence is CASSEEDRLVGYTF. Written as DNA, the CDR3 is TGTGCCAGCAGTGAAGAAGACAGACTAGTAGGCTACACCTTC.

The chain combines TRBV19 with TRBJ1-3; no firm D call. The CDR3 runs 15 residues. Trimming stripped 5 bases from V and 2 bases from J, with 13 bases between. CDR1 is LNHDA and CDR2 is SQIVND in the germline V gene (reference sequence). CDR3 sequence reads: CASSVSRRTGNTIYF. DNA of the CDR3: TGTGCCAGTAGTGTCTCAAGGAGGACTGGAAACACCATATATTTT.

V is TRBV25-1 and J is TRBJ2-5; weak D call: TRBD2 (7 bases). This CDR3 contains 14 residues. Trimming left V 2 bases short and J 9 bases short, with 16 bases between. Germline CDR1 reads MGHDK; CDR2 reads SYGVNS. CDR3 sequence reads: CASSETGHREAQYF. Here the CDR3 DNA reads TGTGCCAGCAGTGAAACAGGGCATCGGGAGGCCCAGTACTTC.

The V and J genes are TRBV13 and TRBJ2-1; the match to TRBD2 covers 14 bases. Germline CDR1 and CDR2: PRHDT and FYEKMQ (reference sequence). There are 18 residues in the CDR3. With V trimmed by 4 bases and J by 3 bases, 8 bases remained unmatched. The CDR3 DNA follows: TGTGCCAGCAGCTCCCCGGGACTAGCGGGGGCAAGCTACAATGAGCAGTTCTTC. Its protein product is CASSSPGLAGASYNEQFF. Complete variable domain (other parts from reference TRBV13 and TRBJ2-1): AAGVIQSPRHLIKEKRETATLKCYPIPRHDTVYWYQQGPGQDPQFLISFYEKMQSDKGSIPDRFSAQQFSDYHSELNMSSLELGDSALYFCASSSPGLAGASYNEQFFGPGTRLTVL.

V usage is TRBV6-5 and J usage is TRBJ2-5, with D hard to call. The V gene's germline CDR1 is MNHEY and CDR2 SVGAGI. The CDR3 loop spans 11 amino acids. The V and J ends lost 4 bases and 5 bases respectively, with 5 bases between them. The CDR3 is CASSSSETQYF. The CDR3 nucleotides read TGTGCCAGCAGTTCAAGCGAGACCCAGTACTTC.